This T cell receptor beta chain was identified in a study of circulating and synovial CD4+ cells in juvenile arthritis. Study results and limitations: Overlap with synovium rose as more T cells were sequenced. Compared with bulk blood, circulating pathogenic-like lymphocytes shared substantially more CDR3 sequences with synovial T cells. Circulating pathogenic-like and bulk T cells looked alike by Vbeta family usage.

Profiling relied on immunoSEQ multiplex PCR, and the TCRdb table lists in-frame clones only, not all of them. The repertoire holds tens of thousands of clones, less than 97% seen once, with about 0.19% in the top ten. Turning to this clone: Its target is not known.

This sequence originates from a human donor with juvenile idiopathic arthritis. Specimen: CD4+ T cells from blood.

The CDR3 spells CASSRGDRERPLHF. CDR3 DNA sequence: TGTGCCAGCAGCCGAGGGGACAGGGAGAGACCCCTCCACTTT. V and J are TRBV5-5 and TRBJ1-6; TRBD1 matches at 9 bases. Germline assignment: CDR1 SGHKS and CDR2 YYEKEE (reference sequence). CDR3 size: 14 residues. V dropped 4 bases and J dropped 12; count of bases not matched to a gene: 8.